The clone carrying this T cell receptor (beta chain) was observed a single time. The data were taken from a study of blood T cell repertoires in COVID-19. Germline lookup yields CDR1 SGHAT and CDR2 FQNNGV. The CDR3 consists of 18 residues. Trimming shortened V by 0 bases and J by 0 bases, and 12 bases separated the two germline ends. TCRdb's table, derived via immunoSEQ multiplex PCR, lists solely in-frame clones and lacks some. The table has about 70,000 clones, roughly 79% seen once. The rearrangement links TRBV11-2 to TRBJ1-6, with D unclear. The source of this sequence is a woman in her 70s with acute or convalescent COVID-19. The specimen sequenced was peripheral blood. The DNA for the CDR3 is TGTGCCAGCAGCTTAGAAAATTCGTGGAGCTCCTATAATTCACCCCTCCACTTT. Translation gives CASSLENSWSSYNSPLHF.